The text below deals with one T cell receptor (beta chain). The sample is drawn from a study of OX40 agonist ivuxolimab in advanced cancers. TCRdb's table, derived via immunoSEQ multiplex PCR, lists solely in-frame clones and lacks some. Counted here are about 23,000 clones, approximately 80% occurring once; the ten biggest clones make up roughly 14%. J lost 7 bases, V lost 2 bases, and 7 bases had no gene match. The CDR3 consists of 14 residues. Germline CDR1 and CDR2: LNHDA and SQIVND (reference sequence). The rearrangement links TRBV19 to TRBJ1-1, with 7 bases that match TRBD1. The sample consisted of CD4+ or CD8+ T cells sorted from blood, taken in a trial of the OX40 agonist ivuxolimab. The TCR was taken from an adult with an advanced solid tumor such as melanoma, head and neck, liver or kidney cancer. CDR3 in DNA: TGTGCCAGTAGTATACGACAGGGTAAGGTTGAAGCTTTCTTT. As protein: CASSIRQGKVEAFF.